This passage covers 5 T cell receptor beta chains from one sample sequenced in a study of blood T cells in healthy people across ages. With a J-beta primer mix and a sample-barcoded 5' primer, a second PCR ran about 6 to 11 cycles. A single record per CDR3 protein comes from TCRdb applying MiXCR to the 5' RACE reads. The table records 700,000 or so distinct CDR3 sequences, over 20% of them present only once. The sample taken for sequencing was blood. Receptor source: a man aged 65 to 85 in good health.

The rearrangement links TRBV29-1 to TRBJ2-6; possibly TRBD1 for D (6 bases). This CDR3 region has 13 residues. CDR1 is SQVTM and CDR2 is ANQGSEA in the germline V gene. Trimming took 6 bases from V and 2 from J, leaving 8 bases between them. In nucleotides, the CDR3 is TGCAGCGTCACAGGGACTGGGGCCAACGTCCTGACTTTC. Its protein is CSVTGTGANVLTF.

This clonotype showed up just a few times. The CDR3 bases are TGTGCCAGCAGCTTGGGGGGAGGGCGAGTTGACACTGAAGCTTTCTTT. This sequence encodes CASSLGGGRVDTEAFF. V is TRBV5-4 and J is TRBJ1-1, with D unclear. The CDR3 has 16 amino acids. Germline V gene sequence: CDR1 SGHNT, CDR2 YYREEE (reference sequence). V was pared by 0 bases and J by 3 bases, with 15 bases between. The full variable domain, in which reference TRBV5-4 and TRBJ1-1 provide the parts outside the CDR3, is ETGVTQSPTHLIKTRGQQVTLRCSSQSGHNTVSWYQQALGQGPQFIFQYYREEENGRGNFPPRFSGLQFPNYSSELNVNALELDDSALYLCASSLGGGRVDTEAFFGQGTRLTVV.

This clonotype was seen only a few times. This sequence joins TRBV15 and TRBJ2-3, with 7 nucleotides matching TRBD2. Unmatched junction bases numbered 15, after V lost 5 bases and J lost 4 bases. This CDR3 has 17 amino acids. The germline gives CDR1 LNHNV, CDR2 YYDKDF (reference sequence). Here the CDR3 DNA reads TGTGCCACCAGCGGATCCCCTGGCGGGAGTTGGGCAGATACGCAGTATTTT. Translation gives CATSGSPGGSWADTQYF.

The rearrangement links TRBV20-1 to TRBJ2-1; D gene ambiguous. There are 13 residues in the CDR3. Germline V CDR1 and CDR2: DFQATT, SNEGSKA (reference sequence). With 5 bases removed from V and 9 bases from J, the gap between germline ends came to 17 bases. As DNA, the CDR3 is TGCAGTGCTGTTCGACCTGCCGGCAGTGAGCAGTTCTTC. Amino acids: CSAVRPAGSEQFF.

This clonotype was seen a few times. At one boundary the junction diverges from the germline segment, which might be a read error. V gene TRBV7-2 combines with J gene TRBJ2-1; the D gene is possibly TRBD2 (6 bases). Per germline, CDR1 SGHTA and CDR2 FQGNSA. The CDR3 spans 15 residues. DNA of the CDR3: TGTGCCAGCAGTTTAGCGGCGAGCTCCTACAATGAGCAGTTCTTC. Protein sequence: CASSLAASSYNEQFF.